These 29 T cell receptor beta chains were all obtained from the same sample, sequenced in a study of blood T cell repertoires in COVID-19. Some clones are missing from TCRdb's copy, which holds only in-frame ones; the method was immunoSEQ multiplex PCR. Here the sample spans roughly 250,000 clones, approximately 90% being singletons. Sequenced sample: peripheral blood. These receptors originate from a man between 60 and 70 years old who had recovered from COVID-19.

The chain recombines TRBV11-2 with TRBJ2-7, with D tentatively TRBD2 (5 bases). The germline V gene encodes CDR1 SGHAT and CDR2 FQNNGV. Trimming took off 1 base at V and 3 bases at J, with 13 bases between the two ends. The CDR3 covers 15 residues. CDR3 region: CASSLGGGGNYEQYV. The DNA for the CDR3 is TGTGCCAGCAGCTTAGGCGGCGGAGGTAACTACGAGCAGTACGTC.

CDR3 sequence: CASSLIGTAIVRTEQFF. As DNA, the CDR3 is TGCGCCAGCAGCCTTATAGGGACAGCGATCGTTCGTACTGAGCAGTTCTTC. V is TRBV5-1 and J is TRBJ2-1; TRBD1 matches at 7 bases. The CDR3 is made up of 17 amino acids. CDR1 is SGHRS, CDR2 YFSETQ, per germline. V gave up 4 bases and J gave up 9 bases; unmatched junction bases: 19.

CDR3: CASGKPQGANVLTF. Written as DNA, the CDR3 is TGTGCCAGCGGTAAACCCCAGGGGGCCAACGTCCTGACTTTC. The chain has TRBV6-5 and TRBJ2-6; D unresolved. There are 14 residues in the CDR3. V was cut by 8 bases and J by 4 bases, with 12 bases left in between. CDR1 and CDR2 (germline): MNHEY, SVGAGI.

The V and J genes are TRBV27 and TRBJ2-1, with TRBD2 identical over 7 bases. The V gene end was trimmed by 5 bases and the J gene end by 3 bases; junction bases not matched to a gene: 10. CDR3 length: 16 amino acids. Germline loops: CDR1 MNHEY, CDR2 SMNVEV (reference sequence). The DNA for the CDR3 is TGTGCCAGCAGTGCCCCGTCTAGCGGAGGCTACAATGAGCAGTTCTTC. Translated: CASSAPSSGGYNEQFF.

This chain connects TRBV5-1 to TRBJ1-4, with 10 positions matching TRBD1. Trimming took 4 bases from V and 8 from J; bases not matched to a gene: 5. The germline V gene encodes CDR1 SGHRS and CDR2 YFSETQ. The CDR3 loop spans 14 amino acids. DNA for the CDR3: TGCGCCAGCAGCCCGGGACAGGGGATGGAAAAACTGTTTTTT. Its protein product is CASSPGQGMEKLFF. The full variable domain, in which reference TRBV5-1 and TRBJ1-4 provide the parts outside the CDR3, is KAGVTQTPRYLIKTRGQQVTLSCSPISGHRSVSWYQQTPGQGLQFLFEYFSETQRNKGNFPGRFSGRQFSNSRSEMNVSTLELGDSALYLCASSPGQGMEKLFFGSGTQLSVL.

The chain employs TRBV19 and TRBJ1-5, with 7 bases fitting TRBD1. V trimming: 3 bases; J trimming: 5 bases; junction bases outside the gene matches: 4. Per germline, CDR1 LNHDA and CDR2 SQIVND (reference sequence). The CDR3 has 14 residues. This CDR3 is CASSMGDSYQPQHF. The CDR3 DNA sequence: TGTGCCAGTAGTATGGGGGACAGCTATCAGCCCCAGCATTTT.

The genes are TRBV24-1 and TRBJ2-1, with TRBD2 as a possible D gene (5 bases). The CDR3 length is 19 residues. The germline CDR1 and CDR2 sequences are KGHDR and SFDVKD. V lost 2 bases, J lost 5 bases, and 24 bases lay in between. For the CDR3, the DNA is TGTGCCACCAGTGATTCGTCACTTGATCCTAGCACCCAAAACAATGAGCAGTTCTTC. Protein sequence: CATSDSSLDPSTQNNEQFF.

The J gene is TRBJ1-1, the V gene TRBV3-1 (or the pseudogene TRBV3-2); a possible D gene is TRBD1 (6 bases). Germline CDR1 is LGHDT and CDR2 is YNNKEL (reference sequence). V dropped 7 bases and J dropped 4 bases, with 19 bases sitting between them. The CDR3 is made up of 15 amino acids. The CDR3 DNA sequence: TGTGCCAGCACCGCAACGGCAGGGGCGGGCACTGAAGCTTTCTTT. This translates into CASTATAGAGTEAFF.

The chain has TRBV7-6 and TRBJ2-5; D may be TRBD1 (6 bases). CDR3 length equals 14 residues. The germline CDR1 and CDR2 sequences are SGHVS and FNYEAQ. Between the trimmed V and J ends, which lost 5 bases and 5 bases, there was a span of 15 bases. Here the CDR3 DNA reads TGTGCCAGCAGCGGGGGCGAGGGCGGGGAGACCCAGTACTTC. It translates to CASSGGEGGETQYF.

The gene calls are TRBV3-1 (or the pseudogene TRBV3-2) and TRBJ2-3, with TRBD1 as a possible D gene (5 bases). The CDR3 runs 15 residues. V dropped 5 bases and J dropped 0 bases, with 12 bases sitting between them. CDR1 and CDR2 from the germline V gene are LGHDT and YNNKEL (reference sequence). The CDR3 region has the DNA TGTGCCAGCAGCTTACGACAGCCTAGCACAGATACGCAGTATTTT. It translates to CASSLRQPSTDTQYF.

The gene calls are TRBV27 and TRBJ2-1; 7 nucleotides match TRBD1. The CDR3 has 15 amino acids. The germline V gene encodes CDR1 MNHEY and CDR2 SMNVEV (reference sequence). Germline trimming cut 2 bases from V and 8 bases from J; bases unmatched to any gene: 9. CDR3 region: CASSLEGQAVHEQFF. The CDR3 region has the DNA TGTGCCAGCAGTTTAGAAGGACAGGCCGTACATGAGCAGTTCTTC.

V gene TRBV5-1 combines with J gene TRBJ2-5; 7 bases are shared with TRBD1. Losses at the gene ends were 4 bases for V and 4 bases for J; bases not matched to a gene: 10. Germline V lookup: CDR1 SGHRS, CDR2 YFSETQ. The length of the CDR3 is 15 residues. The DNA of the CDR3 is TGCGCCAGCAGCCCTATGACCCGGGACAGAGAGACCCAGTACTTC. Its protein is CASSPMTRDRETQYF.

The CDR3 coding sequence is TGTGCCACCGAAGACAGGGGCGGAGGAAGAGACGGCTACACCTTC. Translated: CATEDRGGGRDGYTF. The chain uses TRBV15 and TRBJ1-2; 8 nucleotides line up with TRBD1. The germline CDR1 and CDR2 sequences are LNHNV and YYDKDF (reference sequence). The junction had 16 bases not matched to a gene; V was cut back by 8 bases and J by 8 bases. This CDR3 has 15 residues.

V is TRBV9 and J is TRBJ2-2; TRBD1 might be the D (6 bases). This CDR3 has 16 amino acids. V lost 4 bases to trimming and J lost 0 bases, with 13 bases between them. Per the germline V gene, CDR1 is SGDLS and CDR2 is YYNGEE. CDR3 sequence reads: CASSPLTGSNTGELFF. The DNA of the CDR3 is TGTGCCAGCAGCCCCTTGACAGGATCGAACACCGGGGAGCTGTTTTTT.

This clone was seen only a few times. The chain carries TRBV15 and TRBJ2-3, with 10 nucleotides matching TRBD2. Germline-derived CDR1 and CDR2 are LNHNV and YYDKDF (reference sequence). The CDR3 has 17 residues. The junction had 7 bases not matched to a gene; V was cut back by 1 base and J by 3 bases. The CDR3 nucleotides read TGTGCCACCAGCAGAGGGCCAGCGGGGGGGCGGACAGATACGCAGTATTTT. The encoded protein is CATSRGPAGGRTDTQYF.

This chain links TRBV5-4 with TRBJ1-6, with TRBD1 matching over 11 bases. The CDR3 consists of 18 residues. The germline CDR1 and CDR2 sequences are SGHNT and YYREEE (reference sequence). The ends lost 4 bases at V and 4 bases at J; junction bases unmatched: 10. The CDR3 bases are TGTGCCAGCAGCCCTGGACAGGGGGCCGGAGCGTATAATTCACCCCTCCACTTT. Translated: CASSPGQGAGAYNSPLHF.

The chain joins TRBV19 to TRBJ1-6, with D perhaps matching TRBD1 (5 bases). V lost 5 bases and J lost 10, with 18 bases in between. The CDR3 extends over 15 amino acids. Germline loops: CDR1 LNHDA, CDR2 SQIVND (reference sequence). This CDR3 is CASSAGLTPGSPLHF. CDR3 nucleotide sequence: TGTGCCAGTAGTGCGGGGCTAACCCCAGGGTCACCCCTCCACTTT.

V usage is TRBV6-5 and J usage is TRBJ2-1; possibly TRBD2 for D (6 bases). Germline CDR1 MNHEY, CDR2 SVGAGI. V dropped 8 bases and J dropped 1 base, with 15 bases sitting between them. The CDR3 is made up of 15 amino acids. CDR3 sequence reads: CASFRTGGSYNEQFF. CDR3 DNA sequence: TGTGCCAGCTTTAGGACTGGAGGGTCCTACAATGAGCAGTTCTTC.

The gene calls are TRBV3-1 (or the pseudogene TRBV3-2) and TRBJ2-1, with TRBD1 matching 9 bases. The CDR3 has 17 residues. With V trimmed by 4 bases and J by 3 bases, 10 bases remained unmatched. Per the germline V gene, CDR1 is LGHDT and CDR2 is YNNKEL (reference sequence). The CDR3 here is CASSPIMDRGVYNEQFF. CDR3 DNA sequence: TGTGCCAGCAGCCCAATAATGGACAGGGGAGTCTACAATGAGCAGTTCTTC.

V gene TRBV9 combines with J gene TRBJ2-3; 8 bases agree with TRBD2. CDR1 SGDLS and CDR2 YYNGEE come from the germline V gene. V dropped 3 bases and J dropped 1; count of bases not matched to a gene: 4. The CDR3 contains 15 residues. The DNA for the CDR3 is TGTGCCAGCAGCGCTACGACTAGCGGCACAGATACGCAGTATTTT. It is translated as CASSATTSGTDTQYF. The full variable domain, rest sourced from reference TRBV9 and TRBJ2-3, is DSGVTQTPKHLITATGQRVTLRCSPRSGDLSVYWYQQSLDQGLQFLIQYYNGEERAKGNILERFSAQQFPDLHSELNLSSLELGDSALYFCASSATTSGTDTQYFGPGTRLTVL.

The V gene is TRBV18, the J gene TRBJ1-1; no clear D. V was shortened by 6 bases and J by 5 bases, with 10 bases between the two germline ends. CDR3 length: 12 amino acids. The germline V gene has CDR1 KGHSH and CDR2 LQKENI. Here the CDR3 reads CASSGLRTEAFF. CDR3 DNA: TGTGCCAGCTCCGGGTTGAGGACTGAAGCTTTCTTT.

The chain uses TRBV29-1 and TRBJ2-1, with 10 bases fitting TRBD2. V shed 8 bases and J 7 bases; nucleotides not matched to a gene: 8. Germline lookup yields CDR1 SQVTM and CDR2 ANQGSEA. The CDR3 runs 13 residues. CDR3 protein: CSTTSGGENEQFF. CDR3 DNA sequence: TGCAGCACCACCAGCGGGGGGGAGAATGAGCAGTTCTTC.

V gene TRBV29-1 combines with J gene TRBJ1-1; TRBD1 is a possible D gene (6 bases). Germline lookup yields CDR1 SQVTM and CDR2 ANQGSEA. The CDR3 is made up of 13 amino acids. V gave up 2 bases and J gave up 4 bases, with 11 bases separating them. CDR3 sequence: CSVEMIGGTEAFF. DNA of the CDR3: TGCAGCGTTGAAATGATAGGGGGCACTGAAGCTTTCTTT. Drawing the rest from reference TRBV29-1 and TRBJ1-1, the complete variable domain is SAVISQKPSRDICQRGTSLTIQCQVDSQVTMMFWYRQQPGQSLTLIATANQGSEATYESGFVIDKFPISRPNLTFSTLTVSNMSPEDSSIYLCSVEMIGGTEAFFGQGTRLTVV.

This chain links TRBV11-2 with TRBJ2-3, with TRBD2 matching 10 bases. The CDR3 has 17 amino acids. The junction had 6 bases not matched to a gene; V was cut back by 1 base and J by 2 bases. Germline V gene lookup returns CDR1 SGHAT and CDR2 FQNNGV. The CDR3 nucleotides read TGTGCCAGCAGCTTAGGGGCTAGCGGGGGCGTCACAGATACGCAGTATTTT. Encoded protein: CASSLGASGGVTDTQYF.

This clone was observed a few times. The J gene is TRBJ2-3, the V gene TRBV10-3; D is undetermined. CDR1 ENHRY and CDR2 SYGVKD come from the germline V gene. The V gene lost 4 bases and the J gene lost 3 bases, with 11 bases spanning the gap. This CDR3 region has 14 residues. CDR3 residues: CAISGPRVTDTQYF. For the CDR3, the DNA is TGTGCCATCAGTGGTCCTAGAGTGACAGATACGCAGTATTTT.

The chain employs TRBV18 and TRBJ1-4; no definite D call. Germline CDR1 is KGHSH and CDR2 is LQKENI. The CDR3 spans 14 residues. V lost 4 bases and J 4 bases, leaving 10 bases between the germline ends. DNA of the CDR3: TGTGCCAGCTCACTACTAGGCAATAATGAAAAACTGTTTTTT. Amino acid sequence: CASSLLGNNEKLFF. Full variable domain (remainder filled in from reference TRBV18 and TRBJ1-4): NAGVMQNPRHLVRRRGQEARLRCSPMKGHSHVYWYRQLPEEGLKFMVYLQKENIIDESGMPKERFSAEFPKEGPSILRIQQVVRGDSAAYFCASSLLGNNEKLFFGSGTQLSVL.

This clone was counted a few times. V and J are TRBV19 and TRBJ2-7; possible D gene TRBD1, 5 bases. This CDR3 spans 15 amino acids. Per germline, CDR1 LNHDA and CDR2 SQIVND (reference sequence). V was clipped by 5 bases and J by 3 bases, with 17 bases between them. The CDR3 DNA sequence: TGTGCCAGTAGTCGACAGTGGGGCGTGAGCTACGAGCAGTACTTC. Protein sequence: CASSRQWGVSYEQYF.

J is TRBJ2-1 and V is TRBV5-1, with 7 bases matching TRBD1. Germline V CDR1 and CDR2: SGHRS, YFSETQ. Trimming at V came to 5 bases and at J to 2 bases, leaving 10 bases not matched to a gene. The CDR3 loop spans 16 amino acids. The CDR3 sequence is CASSLTGAIPYNEQFF. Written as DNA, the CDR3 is TGCGCCAGCAGTCTTACAGGGGCGATCCCCTACAATGAGCAGTTCTTC.

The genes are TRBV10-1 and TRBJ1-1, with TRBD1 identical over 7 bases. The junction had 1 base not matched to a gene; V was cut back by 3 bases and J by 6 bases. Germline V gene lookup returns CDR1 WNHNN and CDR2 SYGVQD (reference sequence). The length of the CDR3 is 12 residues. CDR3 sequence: CASSEGGPEAFF. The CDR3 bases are TGCGCCAGCAGTGAAGGGGGCCCTGAAGCTTTCTTT.